What follows describes a single TCR beta chain. Its antigen is currently not known. The data originate from a study of T cells expressing NK-cell markers (dated by TCRdb to the early 2020s). Broadly, across the study: TCR beta-chain repertoires were profiled in sorted CD3+CD56+NKG2C+, CD3+CD56+NKG2C- and CD3+CD56-NKG2C+ T-cell subsets from seven or eight donors. Of the eight sequenced donors, seven were found to be HCMV-seropositive and one was found to be HCMV-seronegative. All eight donors whose samples were sequenced were randomly selected healthy volunteers, three of them men and five women. Libraries were sequenced as 2 x 150 bp reads on Illumina HiSeq 2000/2500, MiSeq or NextSeq. What the research found in general, with its limitations: Those dominant clonotypes were again the most abundant among CD3+CD56-NKG2C+ cells in a handful of donors, at about 28.3-60.1%. It remained unclear whether the expanded NKG2C-expressing T cell clones were specific for HCMV antigens. In over 5 donors, the dominant CD3+CD56+NKG2C+ clonotypes were among the top 10 CD8+ clonotypes and accounted for about 1.0-8% of CD8+ T cells.

Sequencing used an Illumina HiSeq 2000. 5'RACE template switching, by which a universal primer site and unique molecular identifiers were added, was used to make TCR beta cDNA libraries. cDNA synthesis was primed from the TCR beta constant segment and was followed by two successive PCR amplification steps. Per the authors' processing: MIGEC handled demultiplexing of the reads and grouping by UMI, while MiTCR was used to assemble and quantify clonotypes. To exclude erroneous sequences, only TCR cDNA sequences supported by at least two reads were retained. The tcR package was used for downstream repertoire analysis, and clonotypes were matched between fractions using CDR3 nucleotide sequence together with V segment. VDJmatch was used to annotate antigen specificity against VDJdb, with one amino acid substitution allowed in CDR3. TCRdb reanalyzed the reads, keeping one entry per CDR3 protein sequence and omitting DNA. TCRdb, not the authors, supplied the V and J calls. This sample's table lists about 120,000 distinct CDR3 sequences. The top ten clones comprise about 18% of the sample.

To determine HCMV serostatus, a commercial ELISA kit was used to detect HCMV-specific IgG in serum. Peripheral blood mononuclear cells were isolated from blood by Ficoll density gradient centrifugation. The sequence came from a woman aged 18-70 years in good health. The material sequenced was blood T cells: a sorted CD56 or NKG2C T cell subset, CD4+ or CD8+ T cells, or bulk PBMC T cells (not recorded which).

The CDR3 amino acid sequence is: CASSLGGAYGYTF. The rearranged chain carries TRBV11-2 and TRBJ1-2; TCRdb returns TRBD1, unconfirmable since there is no DNA. CDR1 SGHAT and CDR2 FQNNGV were looked up in the germline V gene. Including the terminal cysteine and phenylalanine, the CDR3 comprises 13 residues. The record lacks a DNA sequence.